The next 27 T cell receptor beta chains were all read from a single sample in a study of T cell repertoires in cytomegalovirus infection. Each CDR3 protein gets one entry after TCRdb re-called the reads with MiXCR. This sample carries around 440,000 distinct CDR3 sequences, approximately 10% of them seen once, and the ten largest clones take about a tenth. Sample: PBMCs. The receptor source for this set is a human donor in good health (CMV status not recorded). Some clones in this sample may be carry-over from other donors' samples.

This rearrangement joins TRBV3-1 to TRBJ2-3; 8 nucleotides match TRBD2. Losses at the gene ends were 2 bases for V and 0 bases for J; bases not matched to a gene: 1. The CDR3 runs 15 residues. Germline V gives CDR1 LGHDT, CDR2 YNNKEL (reference sequence). The CDR3 spells CASSQSSGSTDTQYF. The DNA of the CDR3 is TGTGCCAGCAGCCAATCTAGCGGGAGCACAGATACGCAGTATTTT.

The table lists this clonotype with a few counts. The V and J genes are TRBV10-3 and TRBJ2-5, with 11 bases fitting TRBD1. J was trimmed by 5 bases and V by 3 bases; bases with no gene match: 14. The CDR3 extends over 18 amino acids. Germline V CDR1 and CDR2: ENHRY, SYGVKD. In DNA form, the CDR3 reads TGTGCCATCAGTGAATCTGGGACAGGGGGGAAGGTCAAGGAGACCCAGTACTTC. Its protein is CAISESGTGGKVKETQYF.

This clonotype was observed many times. V gene TRBV11-2 combines with J gene TRBJ1-1; TRBD1 might be the D (6 bases). Trimming shortened V by 1 base and J by 5 bases, and 11 bases separated the two germline ends. Per the germline V gene, CDR1 is SGHAT and CDR2 is FQNNGV. The CDR3 consists of 14 residues. DNA of the CDR3: TGTGCCAGCAGCTTAGCAACAGGGCGAACTGAAGCTTTCTTT. Translated: CASSLATGRTEAFF.

The sample holds a few counts of this clonotype. The genes are TRBV20-1 and TRBJ2-5, with a weak D call TRBD2 (5 bases). CDR1 and CDR2 from the germline V gene are DFQATT and SNEGSKA (reference sequence). Trimming took off 6 bases at V and 4 bases at J, with 12 bases between the two ends. The CDR3 consists of 12 residues. The CDR3 protein is CSAPDSGETQYF. The CDR3 bases are TGCAGTGCCCCGGACTCGGGAGAGACCCAGTACTTC.

This clonotype was recorded at least ten times. V gene TRBV10-3 combines with J gene TRBJ2-2, with TRBD1 matching 10 bases. CDR1 and CDR2 from the germline V gene are ENHRY and SYGVKD. Trimming cost V 6 bases and J 8 bases; bases outside gene matches: 6. CDR3 length equals 14 residues. CDR3 region: CAIRPGQGPGELFF. The CDR3 nucleotides are TGTGCCATCAGACCGGGACAGGGGCCGGGGGAGCTGTTTTTT.

The sample holds many counts of this clonotype. The gene calls are TRBV7-8 and TRBJ2-2; weak D call: TRBD1 (6 bases). Germline V CDR1 and CDR2: SGHVS, FQNEAQ. This CDR3 is built from 17 residues. The V end was cut by 2 bases, the J end by 6 bases, with 19 bases between. In DNA form, the CDR3 reads TGTGCCAGCAGCTTAACAATACAGGGCGCAGCTCCCGGGGAGCTGTTTTTT. This gives the protein CASSLTIQGAAPGELFF.

Ten or more counts support this clonotype. The J gene is TRBJ1-5, the V gene TRBV5-1, with TRBD1 matching over 8 bases. Trimming removed 0 bases from V and 3 bases from J; junction bases left unmatched: 2. Germline V gives CDR1 SGHRS, CDR2 YFSETQ. This CDR3 comprises 15 residues. The CDR3 spells CASSLGTGYNQPQHF. As DNA, the CDR3 is TGCGCCAGCAGCTTGGGGACAGGGTACAATCAGCCCCAGCATTTT.

The gene calls are TRBV19 and TRBJ1-1, with D perhaps TRBD1 (5 bases). CDR1 and CDR2 from the germline V gene are LNHDA and SQIVND (reference sequence). V was clipped by 4 bases and J by 1 base, with 13 bases between them. The length of the CDR3 is 15 residues. As DNA, the CDR3 is TGTGCCAGTAGTAGACCGATGACAGCGAACACTGAAGCTTTCTTT. This encodes CASSRPMTANTEAFF.

This clonotype has a handful of counts. This chain links TRBV3-1 with TRBJ1-1; D may be TRBD1 (5 bases). In germline, CDR1 is LGHDT, CDR2 YNNKEL (reference sequence). With 4 bases removed from V and 10 bases from J, the gap between germline ends came to 19 bases. The CDR3 is 14 amino acids. The CDR3, as DNA: TGTGCCAGCAGCCCCCCGGGAGGCAGCGGGGGAGCTTTCTTT. Amino acid sequence: CASSPPGGSGGAFF.

This clonotype occurred many times. V is TRBV28 and J is TRBJ2-1; 13 bases line up with TRBD2. The V gene's germline CDR1 is MDHEN and CDR2 SYDVKM. The CDR3 totals 18 residues. V was pared by 5 bases and J by 0 bases, with 7 bases of the junction left unmatched. This chain's CDR3 is CASSQGTSGIGSYNEQFF. CDR3 nucleotide sequence: TGTGCCAGCAGTCAAGGGACTAGCGGGATCGGCTCCTACAATGAGCAGTTCTTC.

This clonotype was found many times. This chain links TRBV7-6 with TRBJ2-1; 13 nucleotides agree with TRBD2. The CDR3 has 18 amino acids. Germline V CDR1 and CDR2: SGHVS, FNYEAQ. Trimming at V came to 4 bases and at J to 7 bases, leaving 13 bases not matched to a gene. CDR3 in amino acids: CASSSFLETSGGANEQFF. For the CDR3, the DNA is TGTGCCAGCAGCTCCTTCCTGGAAACTAGCGGGGGGGCGAATGAGCAGTTCTTC.

There are many counts of this clonotype. The chain is built from TRBV7-8 and TRBJ2-7; D is ambiguous. V was clipped by 1 base and J by 3 bases, with 13 bases between them. The CDR3 covers 15 residues. Germline CDR1 SGHVS, CDR2 FQNEAQ. The CDR3 bases are TGTGCCAGCAGCTTAGTTCGGGTCAAGGACTACGAGCAGTACTTC. Translating gives CASSLVRVKDYEQYF.

There are a few counts of this clonotype. This chain uses TRBV6-5 with TRBJ2-2; no clear D. V was clipped by 8 bases and J by 4 bases, with 8 bases between them. CDR1 and CDR2 (germline): MNHEY, SVGAGI. CDR3 length: 12 amino acids. The CDR3 spells CASFRTTGELFF. Written as DNA, the CDR3 is TGTGCCAGCTTTCGGACCACCGGGGAGCTGTTTTTT.

The chain carries TRBV12-3 or TRBV12-4 and TRBJ1-1; possibly TRBD1 for D (5 bases). This CDR3 spans 15 amino acids. V lost 5 bases to trimming and J lost 1 base, with 14 bases between them. Here the CDR3 DNA reads TGTGCCAGCAGTCGAAACCGACAGTCGAACACTGAAGCTTTCTTT. Translation gives CASSRNRQSNTEAFF.

The chain employs TRBV7-4 and TRBJ2-5; D gene unclear. Trimming took off 3 bases at V and 2 bases at J, with 10 bases between the two ends. Germline V gene data show CDR1 as SGHVT and CDR2 as SQSDAQ. The CDR3 runs 14 residues. CDR3 coding DNA: TGTGCCAGCAGCTTTTCCTCTAGGCAAGAGACCCAGTACTTC. Encoded protein: CASSFSSRQETQYF.

The chain couples TRBV29-1 to TRBJ1-2, with a tentative D call TRBD1 (6 bases). Germline loops: CDR1 SQVTM, CDR2 ANQGSEA. The CDR3 covers 12 residues. The V end lost 4 bases, the J end lost 2 bases, and 8 bases lay between the germline ends. The CDR3 DNA follows: TGCAGCGTTGCACAGGGCAACTATGGCTACACCTTC. Amino acids: CSVAQGNYGYTF.

This clonotype has at least ten counts. This chain uses TRBV6-1 with TRBJ2-5, with a weak D call TRBD2 (5 bases). V was clipped by 1 base and J by 0 bases, with 6 bases between them. The germline gives CDR1 MNHNS, CDR2 SASEGT. This CDR3 spans 14 amino acids. The CDR3 sequence is CASSEGGNQETQYF. DNA of the CDR3: TGTGCCAGCAGTGAAGGAGGGAACCAAGAGACCCAGTACTTC.

The sample holds a few counts of this clonotype. This rearrangement joins TRBV9 to TRBJ2-6; D possibly matches TRBD1 or TRBD2 (5 bases each). V was trimmed by 3 bases and J by 0 bases, leaving 16 bases between them. The CDR3 has 18 amino acids. Per the germline V gene, CDR1 is SGDLS and CDR2 is YYNGEE. CDR3 DNA sequence: TGTGCCAGCAGCGCCACGAGGGGTAGGAGCTCTGGGGCCAACGTCCTGACTTTC. Its translation: CASSATRGRSSGANVLTF.

This clonotype has a count of ten or more. This chain uses TRBV7-6 with TRBJ2-2; D call uncertain. The CDR3 consists of 13 residues. V dropped 6 bases and J dropped 1 base, with 6 bases sitting between them. Germline V CDR1 and CDR2: SGHVS, FNYEAQ. The DNA for the CDR3 is TGTGCCAGCAGTTACCAGAACACCGGGGAGCTGTTTTTT. This sequence encodes CASSYQNTGELFF.

This clonotype was seen at least ten times. The rearrangement links TRBV11-3 to TRBJ1-2, with 7 bases identical to TRBD1. The V gene's germline CDR1 is SGHNT and CDR2 YENEEA. The CDR3 contains 13 residues. V trimming: 0 bases; J trimming: 13 bases; junction bases outside the gene matches: 8. CDR3: CASSLDLDRPRTF. CDR3 coding DNA: TGTGCCAGCAGCTTAGATCTGGACAGGCCCCGCACCTTC.

As concerns this clonotype: A read error may explain this, as a much larger clone is one base away. The CDR3 coding sequence is TGTGCCAGCAGCGTAGCCTCACACTACAATGAGCAGTTCTTC. Translated, it gives CASSVASHYNEQFF. The chain combines TRBV9 with TRBJ2-1; D gene uncertain. The germline V gene encodes CDR1 SGDLS and CDR2 YYNGEE. The CDR3 loop spans 14 amino acids. Trimming left V 0 bases short and J 3 bases short, with 7 bases between.

This clonotype was seen many times. The chain combines TRBV13 with TRBJ1-6; unclear D gene. Per the germline V gene, CDR1 is PRHDT and CDR2 is FYEKMQ (reference sequence). The length of the CDR3 is 15 residues. V was shortened by 5 bases and J by 7 bases, with 15 bases between the two germline ends. Written as DNA, the CDR3 is TGTGCCAGCAGCCTCGGACCGGATGGAAATTCACCCCTCCACTTT. Its translation: CASSLGPDGNSPLHF.

This clonotype came up many times. The chain recombines TRBV5-4 with TRBJ2-7; TRBD2 matches 9 bases. Trimming took 4 bases from V and 2 from J; bases not matched to a gene: 10. The CDR3 is made up of 16 amino acids. In germline, CDR1 is SGHNT, CDR2 YYREEE (reference sequence). The CDR3 sequence is CASSDPAGGYAYEQYF. DNA of the CDR3: TGTGCCAGCAGCGACCCAGCGGGGGGTTATGCCTACGAGCAGTACTTC. Variable domain in full (rest from reference TRBV5-4 and TRBJ2-7): ETGVTQSPTHLIKTRGQQVTLRCSSQSGHNTVSWYQQALGQGPQFIFQYYREEENGRGNFPPRFSGLQFPNYSSELNVNALELDDSALYLCASSDPAGGYAYEQYFGPGTRLTVT.

Ten or more counts support this clonotype. J is TRBJ1-2 and V is TRBV6-2 or TRBV6-3; a possible D gene is TRBD1 (6 bases). CDR1 is MNHEY and CDR2 is SVGEGT in the germline V gene. CDR3 size: 12 residues. V shed 6 bases and J shed 7 bases, with 12 bases lying between them. The CDR3 bases are TGTGCCAGCAGGGAGGGGGGCCGTGGCTACACCTTC. Its translation is CASREGGRGYTF.

V usage is TRBV20-1 and J usage is TRBJ2-5, with TRBD1 as a possible D gene (5 bases). The CDR3 is 12 amino acids. Germline lookup yields CDR1 DFQATT and CDR2 SNEGSKA (reference sequence). Trimming shortened V by 7 bases and J by 3 bases, and 12 bases separated the two germline ends. CDR3 in amino acids: CSGVNRKETQYF. As DNA, the CDR3 is TGCAGTGGCGTAAACAGGAAAGAGACCCAGTACTTC.

The chain carries TRBV11-2 and TRBJ2-5; 7 bases align to TRBD2. There are 17 residues in the CDR3. V was clipped by 0 bases and J by 5 bases; unmatched bases: 12. Per the germline V gene, CDR1 is SGHAT and CDR2 is FQNNGV. The CDR3 here is CASSLEVGGSVRETQYF. DNA of the CDR3: TGTGCCAGCAGCTTAGAGGTCGGCGGGAGTGTTCGGGAGACCCAGTACTTC.

There are many counts of this clonotype. The rearrangement uses TRBV12-3 or TRBV12-4 and TRBJ2-1; D gene uncertain. Trimming left V 7 bases short and J 3 bases short, with 4 bases between. This CDR3 has 11 residues. CDR3 sequence reads: CASNIYNEQFF. CDR3 in DNA: TGTGCCAGCAACATCTACAATGAGCAGTTCTTC.